A selection of T cell receptor beta chains follows, all from one sample in a study of cytomegalovirus exposure and HLA in healthy donors. Here immunoSEQ multiplex PCR was the method, and the copy in TCRdb shows in-frame clones only, minus some. The sample has over 150,000 clones, roughly four fifths seen once. Sequencing used PBMCs. The receptors were gathered from a woman aged 18-29 years in good health and CMV-seronegative. CDR3s include the opening cysteine and the closing phenylalanine or tryptophan. A D gene is named only where the DNA matches it firmly. A row's size may be missing; if present it is once, few, many or a size class.

TRBD1,TRBV7-9,TRBJ1-1,-,CASSQTGSSNTEAFF,TGTGCCAGCAGCCAGACAGGGTCTTCGAACACTGAAGCTTTCTTT
TRBD1,TRBV5-4,TRBJ2-3,few,CASRETGGIPQTQYF,TGTGCCAGCAGGGAGACAGGGGGCATTCCCCAGACGCAGTATTTT
-,TRBV2,TRBJ1-6,once,CASSEEGRNSPLHF,TGTGCCAGCAGTGAGGAGGGAAGGAATTCACCCCTCCACTTT
-,TRBV5-4,TRBJ1-1,once,CASSLEQGNTEAFF,TGTGCCAGCAGCTTGGAACAGGGGAACACTGAAGCTTTCTTT
-,TRBV2,TRBJ2-5,-,CASSDTVTETQYF,TGTGCCAGCAGTGATACAGTCACTGAGACCCAGTACTTC
-,TRBV15,TRBJ2-6,-,CATSSKITGFSGANVLTF,TGTGCCACCAGCAGCAAGATTACAGGGTTCTCCGGGGCCAACGTCCTGACTTTC
-,TRBV5-4,TRBJ2-7,few,CASSSQYEQYF,TGTGCCAGCAGCTCCCAGTACGAGCAGTACTTC
TRBD1,TRBV5-1,TRBJ2-7,-,CASSWTGTTYEQYF,TGCGCCAGCAGCTGGACAGGTACGACCTACGAGCAGTACTTC
TRBD1,TRBV18,TRBJ2-5,-,CASSPTTYRGTKTQYF,TGTGCCAGCTCGCCGACTACTTACAGGGGAACCAAGACCCAGTACTTC
TRBD1,TRBV27,TRBJ1-5,-,CASSPDRVNQPQHF,TGTGCCAGCAGTCCGGACAGGGTAAATCAGCCCCAGCATTTT